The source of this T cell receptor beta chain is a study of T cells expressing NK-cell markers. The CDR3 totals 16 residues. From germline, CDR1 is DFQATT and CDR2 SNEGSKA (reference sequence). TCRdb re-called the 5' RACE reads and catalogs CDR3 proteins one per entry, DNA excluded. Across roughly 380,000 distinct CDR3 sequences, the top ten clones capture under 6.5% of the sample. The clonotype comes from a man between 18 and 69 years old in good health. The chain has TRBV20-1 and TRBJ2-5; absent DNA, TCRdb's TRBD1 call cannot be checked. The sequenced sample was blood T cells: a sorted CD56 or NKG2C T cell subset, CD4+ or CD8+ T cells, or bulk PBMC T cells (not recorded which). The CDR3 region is CSASSVTGFYQETQYF.